Below, 23 T cell receptor beta chains from the same sample are listed, as sequenced in a study of PD-L1 blockade in urothelial cancer. This table comes from immunoSEQ multiplex PCR, and its TCRdb copy is limited to in-frame clones, with some not included. The repertoire consists of about 35,000 clones, with approximately 88% occurring once and the leading ten covering under 12%. The time point here: peripheral blood 6 weeks after treatment start. The sequences come from PBMCs, collected around atezolizumab (anti-PD-L1) treatment. Source of these receptors: a man aged 35-49 years with urothelial cancer.

V is TRBV5-6 and J is TRBJ2-5; no clear D. The V end lost 4 bases, the J end lost 2 bases, and 18 bases lay between the germline ends. The CDR3 covers 16 residues. Germline V lookup: CDR1 SGHDT, CDR2 YYEEEE. In nucleotides, the CDR3 is TGTGCCAGCAGCAGATACCGCATTGCACAACAAGAGACCCAGTACTTC. Its protein is CASSRYRIAQQETQYF.

The V and J genes are TRBV29-1 and TRBJ2-3; weak D call: TRBD2 (6 bases). The ends were cut back, 6 bases at V and 5 bases at J, with 9 bases in the middle. This CDR3 has 11 amino acids. Germline V lookup: CDR1 SQVTM, CDR2 ANQGSEA. The CDR3 nucleotides read TGCAGCGTGAGGGACTTAGATACGCAGTATTTT. Its protein product is CSVRDLDTQYF.

The chain links TRBV6-6 to TRBJ2-7; 8 positions agree with TRBD2. Losses at the gene ends were 4 bases for V and 2 bases for J; bases not matched to a gene: 4. The germline gives CDR1 MNHNY, CDR2 SVGAGI (reference sequence). The CDR3 is 14 residues long. The CDR3 DNA reads TGTGCCAGCAGTTCACTAGCGGAGCCCTACGAGCAGTACTTC. This encodes CASSSLAEPYEQYF.

V gene TRBV5-8 combines with J gene TRBJ1-3; 9 bases fit TRBD1. Germline V gives CDR1 SGHTS, CDR2 YDEGEE. CDR3 size: 19 residues. J gave up 0 bases and V 4 bases, and 14 bases lay outside the gene matches. CDR3 amino acids: CASSPNAGQGFISGNTIYF. As DNA, the CDR3 is TGTGCCAGCAGCCCGAACGCGGGACAGGGCTTTATCTCTGGAAACACCATATATTTT.

This sequence joins TRBV4-1 and TRBJ1-2, with TRBD1 identical over 7 bases. Germline V lookup: CDR1 MGHRA, CDR2 YSYEKL. This CDR3 is built from 15 residues. The trim removed 5 bases at V and 1 base at J, leaving 7 bases unmatched. The CDR3 protein is CASSADRADNYGYTF. The CDR3 DNA is TGCGCCAGCAGCGCCGACAGGGCCGATAACTATGGCTACACCTTC.

This clone occurred once. The V call is TRBV10-3, the J call TRBJ2-2, with D perhaps TRBD2 (5 bases). The CDR3 is 14 amino acids. CDR1 is ENHRY, CDR2 SYGVKD, per germline. V was shortened by 6 bases and J by 1 base, with 9 bases between the two germline ends. As DNA, the CDR3 is TGTGCCATCAGAAAGGAGGTGAACACCGGGGAGCTGTTTTTT. This codes for CAIRKEVNTGELFF.

The genes are TRBV6-1 and TRBJ2-1; the match to TRBD2 covers 13 bases. V lost 7 bases to trimming and J lost 7 bases; unmatched junction nucleotides: 7. From germline, CDR1 is MNHNS and CDR2 SASEGT. The CDR3 extends over 15 amino acids. The CDR3 DNA reads TGTGCCAGCATCGCGAGGACTAGCGGGGGTAATGAGCAGTTCTTC. Amino acid sequence: CASIARTSGGNEQFF.

This clone has only one observation. The chain employs TRBV19 and TRBJ1-2, with 8 nucleotides matching TRBD1. CDR3 size: 12 residues. Germline V CDR1 and CDR2: LNHDA, SQIVND (reference sequence). Trimming at V came to 5 bases and at J to 7 bases, leaving 3 bases not matched to a gene. CDR3 coding DNA: TGTGCCAGTAGTCGGACAGGGCTTGGCTACACCTTC. Encoded protein: CASSRTGLGYTF.

V and J are TRBV29-1 and TRBJ1-5, with D uncertain. The CDR3 is made up of 13 amino acids. Germline V lookup: CDR1 SQVTM, CDR2 ANQGSEA. With 7 bases removed from V and 2 bases from J, the gap between germline ends came to 12 bases. The CDR3 loop is CSARGTGNQPQHF. The CDR3, as DNA: TGCAGCGCCCGGGGAACGGGCAATCAGCCCCAGCATTTT. Together with reference TRBV29-1 and TRBJ1-5, the CDR3 gives the full variable domain: SAVISQKPSRDICQRGTSLTIQCQVDSQVTMMFWYRQQPGQSLTLIATANQGSEATYESGFVIDKFPISRPNLTFSTLTVSNMSPEDSSIYLCSARGTGNQPQHFGDGTRLSIL.

In DNA, the CDR3 is TGTGCCAGCAGCCAACAGGGGACCTCCTACGAGCAGTACTTC. Protein sequence: CASSQQGTSYEQYF. This chain links TRBV9 with TRBJ2-7; 7 nucleotides match TRBD1. V shed 4 bases, J shed 0 bases, and the junction held 4 bases outside the gene matches. CDR1 is SGDLS and CDR2 is YYNGEE in the germline V gene. CDR3 length: 14 residues. The entire variable domain, with the rest obtained from reference TRBV9 and TRBJ2-7, is as follows: DSGVTQTPKHLITATGQRVTLRCSPRSGDLSVYWYQQSLDQGLQFLIQYYNGEERAKGNILERFSAQQFPDLHSELNLSSLELGDSALYFCASSQQGTSYEQYFGPGTRLTVT.

This sequence joins TRBV6-1 and TRBJ2-5; D is ambiguous. From germline, CDR1 is MNHNS and CDR2 SASEGT. Trimming removed 3 bases from V and 5 bases from J, with 7 bases in between. The CDR3 is made up of 12 amino acids. The CDR3 loop is CASSEARETQYF. The CDR3 nucleotides read TGTGCCAGCAGTGAGGCGAGGGAGACCCAGTACTTC.

The chain joins TRBV5-1 to TRBJ2-7; no definite D call. Trimming left V 1 base short and J 1 base short, with 3 bases between. CDR3 length equals 12 residues. In germline, CDR1 is SGHRS, CDR2 YFSETQ. CDR3 DNA sequence: TGCGCCAGCAGCTTGCCGTCCTACGAGCAGTACTTC. Its translation is CASSLPSYEQYF.

The chain recombines TRBV28 with TRBJ2-1; D is uncertain. This CDR3 is 15 amino acids long. V lost 2 bases and J 0 bases, leaving 8 bases between the germline ends. From germline, CDR1 is MDHEN and CDR2 SYDVKM. The CDR3 here is CASSLGRGSYNEQFF. CDR3 sequence (DNA): TGTGCCAGCAGTTTAGGTAGAGGCTCCTACAATGAGCAGTTCTTC.

The V gene is TRBV18, the J gene TRBJ1-4; 7 bases agree with TRBD1. This CDR3 comprises 16 residues. Trimming cost V 2 bases and J 4 bases; bases outside gene matches: 7. The germline gives CDR1 KGHSH, CDR2 LQKENI. This chain's CDR3 is CASSPRTPGGNEKLFF. CDR3 bases: TGTGCCAGCTCACCAAGAACGCCAGGGGGTAATGAAAAACTGTTTTTT.

The chain links TRBV5-1 to TRBJ2-2; D might be TRBD2 (5 bases). The ends were cut back, 0 bases at V and 0 bases at J, with 6 bases in the middle. The CDR3 is made up of 15 amino acids. Germline values: CDR1 SGHRS, CDR2 YFSETQ. The CDR3 DNA follows: TGCGCCAGCAGCTTGGACGGGGCGAACACCGGGGAGCTGTTTTTT. It codes for CASSLDGANTGELFF.

The chain combines TRBV5-8 with TRBJ1-1; TRBD1 is a possible D gene (6 bases). Deletions cut 0 bases from V and 8 bases from J, with 14 bases between. Germline V gene lookup returns CDR1 SGHTS and CDR2 YDEGEE. The CDR3 is made up of 14 amino acids. The CDR3: CASSLALRDNEAFF. The DNA for the CDR3 is TGTGCCAGCAGCTTGGCCCTCCGGGACAACGAAGCTTTCTTT.

This clone was seen once. This chain links TRBV30 with TRBJ2-3, with a weak D call TRBD1 (5 bases). The V gene lost 5 bases and the J gene lost 6 bases, with 9 bases spanning the gap. The CDR3 has 11 residues. From germline, CDR1 is GTSNPN and CDR2 SVGIG (reference sequence). The CDR3 protein is CAWQGADTQYF. CDR3 nucleotide sequence: TGTGCCTGGCAAGGGGCCGATACGCAGTATTTT.

This clone was found once. The chain combines TRBV30 with TRBJ2-1; 9 bases are a match to TRBD2. This CDR3 spans 14 amino acids. Trimming cost V 1 base and J 5 bases; bases outside gene matches: 3. Germline V CDR1 and CDR2: GTSNPN, SVGIG (reference sequence). The CDR3 DNA is TGTGCCTGGAGTGGCCGACTAGCGGACAATGAGCAGTTCTTC. Translating it yields CAWSGRLADNEQFF. Using reference TRBV30 and TRBJ2-1 for the parts outside the CDR3, the full variable domain is SQTIHQWPATLVQPVGSPLSLECTVEGTSNPNLYWYRQAAGRGLQLLFYSVGIGQISSEVPQNLSASRPQDRQFILSSKKLLLSDSGFYLCAWSGRLADNEQFFGPGTRLTVL.

This clone showed up just once. V is TRBV2 and J is TRBJ2-7, with 12 bases matching TRBD2. The junction had 5 bases not matched to a gene; V was cut back by 6 bases and J by 5 bases. CDR1 and CDR2 from the germline V gene are SNHLY and FYNNEI. The CDR3 loop spans 14 amino acids. The CDR3 bases are TGTGCCAGCAGCGCTGGACTAGCGGGAAACGAGCAGTACTTC. This encodes CASSAGLAGNEQYF. The variable domain in full, with the rest retrieved from reference TRBV2 and TRBJ2-7, is EPEVTQTPSHQVTQMGQEVILRCVPISNHLYFYWYRQILGQKVEFLVSFYNNEISEKSEIFDDQFSVERPDGSNFTLKIRSTKLEDSAMYFCASSAGLAGNEQYFGPGTRLTVT.

The chain uses TRBV9 and TRBJ1-2, with D uncertain. CDR3 length: 14 residues. Looked up from germline, CDR1 is SGDLS and CDR2 is YYNGEE. Deletions cut 0 bases from V and 7 bases from J, with 13 bases between. CDR3 amino acids: CASSVAGTSTGYTF. Written as DNA, the CDR3 is TGTGCCAGCAGCGTAGCTGGTACTTCAACTGGCTACACCTTC.

The chain carries TRBV5-4 and TRBJ1-2; 8 bases map to TRBD1. Germline V gene lookup returns CDR1 SGHNT and CDR2 YYREEE (reference sequence). This CDR3 is built from 16 residues. Germline trimming cut 2 bases from V and 6 bases from J; bases unmatched to any gene: 12. The CDR3 loop is CASSFGWSGGVHGYTF. Written as DNA, the CDR3 is TGTGCCAGCAGCTTTGGGTGGTCAGGGGGCGTACATGGCTACACCTTC.

The rearrangement links TRBV5-1 to TRBJ2-2, with TRBD1 matching 8 bases. Germline loops: CDR1 SGHRS, CDR2 YFSETQ. The CDR3 runs to 20 residues. Unmatched junction bases numbered 18, after V lost 4 bases and J lost 1 base. Here the CDR3 DNA reads TGCGCCAGCAGCCTGGTGAAACGGACAGGGCGTGACCTGAACACCGGGGAGCTGTTTTTT. This encodes CASSLVKRTGRDLNTGELFF.

This chain joins TRBV4-2 and TRBJ2-1, with TRBD2 matching over 11 bases. J gave up 10 bases and V 0 bases, and 8 bases lay outside the gene matches. The CDR3 is 16 amino acids. The V gene's germline CDR1 is LGHNA and CDR2 YNFKEQ. CDR3 DNA sequence: TGTGCCAGCAGCCAAGAACGTAGCGGGAGGGCCGGAGAGCAGTTCTTC. This gives the protein CASSQERSGRAGEQFF.